This TCR beta chain was retrieved from a study of metastatic and nonmetastatic thyroid tumors (dated by TCRdb to 2020 to 2021). Context from the whole study: The researchers compared repertoires between peripheral blood samples and tumor or nodule tissue samples from patients with malignant or benign thyroid disease.

As regards this clone: The antigen it recognizes is unknown. Per-nucleotide qualities are absent, and no much larger clonotype sits a single base away.

General findings and caveats noted by the study authors: In both blood and tumor samples, malignant tumors were reported to have significantly higher TCR beta diversity than benign nodules.

Before undergoing thyroid surgery, none of the patients had been given any kind of treatment. Patient clinical samples collected from the early 2010s to the late 2010s were retrospectively analysed using T-cell receptor beta sequencing. V sheds 0 bases and J sheds 6 bases, leaving 9 bases between their ends. The CDR3 measures 14 amino acids from cysteine to phenylalanine. Solely the CDR3 DNA is kept, with 42 bases framed from the first base. In the germline V gene (reference sequence), CDR1 corresponds to LNHNV and CDR2 to YYDKDF. The protocol used for the library was PCR. Reads for this sample came from an Illumina HiSeq 4000. High-throughput sequencing was used to profile the CDR3 region of the TCR beta-chain in every patient. The study's processing was this. The researchers built a classifier to tell apart papillary thyroid cancer patients with distant metastasis, based on CDR3 differences among clinicopathological groups. The Shannon index was used to assess repertoire diversity, and the Morisita-Horn index was used to assess tumor-blood repertoire similarity. TCRdb applied fastp at Q25 and MiXCR to the public reads, then kept only in-frame beta chains. The authors' filters were not applied to this entry. The sample table lists under 20,000 clones, 34% of them with a count of one. Under 20% of the sample comes from the top ten.

Sequencing was carried out using tumor tissue. The chain employs TRBV15 and TRBJ1-5; the D gene cannot be named for sure. The sequence was collected from a female donor with papillary thyroid cancer or a benign thyroid nodule (not recorded which). Some clones in this sample may be carry-over from other donors' samples. The nucleotide sequence reads TGTGCCACCAGCAGAGATACCGGGATTCAGCCCCAGCATTTT. Its amino acids are CATSRDTGIQPQHF.